The 4 T cell receptor beta chains below were found in one sample sequenced in a study of cytomegalovirus exposure and HLA in healthy donors. The PCR employed 60 Vbeta primers together with 13 Jbeta primers. Libraries were prepared by immunoSEQ multiplex PCR; TCRdb keeps only in-frame clonotypes and omits some of them. The sample consists of about 170,000 clones, roughly 84% of them appearing once. Sequenced sample: PBMCs. These receptors all come from a boy between 2 and 10 years old in good health and CMV-seronegative.

This chain links TRBV6-1 with TRBJ2-7; 9 bases are a match to TRBD2. Per germline, CDR1 MNHNS and CDR2 SASEGT. The CDR3 extends over 16 amino acids. With V trimmed by 4 bases and J by 3 bases, 10 bases remained unmatched. The CDR3: CASSGALGLAIYEQYF. In DNA form, the CDR3 reads TGTGCCAGCAGTGGGGCTTTGGGACTAGCTATCTACGAGCAGTACTTC.

The CDR3 nucleotides read TGCGCCAGCAGCCAGAACAGGCGGCGGACTGAAGCTTTCTTT. Translation: CASSQNRRRTEAFF. The chain links TRBV4-1 to TRBJ1-1, with TRBD1 as a possible D gene (5 bases). The V end was cut by 3 bases, the J end by 5 bases, with 13 bases between. The CDR3 sequence is 14 residues long. CDR1 MGHRA and CDR2 YSYEKL come from the germline V gene.

In this sample, this clone turned up once. The chain couples TRBV5-6 to TRBJ1-6; D is unclear. V was pared by 0 bases and J by 10 bases, with 11 bases between. This CDR3 spans 14 amino acids. Germline CDR1 SGHDT, CDR2 YYEEEE. This chain's CDR3 is CASSLGERQSPLHF. Written as DNA, the CDR3 is TGTGCCAGCAGCTTGGGGGAGAGGCAATCACCCCTCCACTTT.

This clone was recorded a few times. The rearrangement links TRBV6-6 to TRBJ1-1, with a tentative D call TRBD1 (5 bases). Germline-derived CDR1 and CDR2 are MNHNY and SVGAGI (reference sequence). This CDR3 spans 15 amino acids. Trimming removed 0 bases from V and 1 base from J, with 9 bases in between. DNA for the CDR3: TGTGCCAGCAGTTACTCGGACAATACGAACACTGAAGCTTTCTTT. It is translated as CASSYSDNTNTEAFF.